This TCR beta chain was identified during a study of molecular identifiers for immune sequencing clone quantification. General observations from the study: Effector cells had over 99% of their molecules in clones above 20 RNA copies, while naive cells had under 1%.

TCRdb fed the PCR reads into MiXCR, producing one record per CDR3 protein. The sample holds around 460,000 distinct CDR3 sequences; over 20% are singletons and the top ten take about 0.78%. The authors gated naive CD8 T cells as CD8+CD4-CCR7+CD45RA+ for sorting. This clonotype was found many times. The antigen is undetermined. Losses at the gene ends were 5 bases for V and 2 bases for J; bases not matched to a gene: 7. Germline CDR1 and CDR2: SEHNR and FQNEAQ (reference sequence). This CDR3 spans 15 amino acids. The sequence derives from a human donor in good health. Some libraries in this study had Jurkat cell RNA spiked in. The sequenced sample consisted of naive CD8+ T cells from blood, with Jurkat cell RNA spiked in. Described subset: FACS-sorted CD8+CD4-CCR7+CD45RA+ naive T cells. The gene calls are TRBV7-9 and TRBJ2-3, with 7 bases identical to TRBD2. The CDR3 loop is CASSQAGIYTDTQYF. In DNA, the CDR3 is TGTGCCAGCAGCCAAGCGGGAATTTACACAGATACGCAGTATTTT.